The text below deals with one T cell receptor beta chain. CDR1 SGDLS and CDR2 YYNGEE come from the germline V gene. The ends were cut back, 2 bases at V and 5 bases at J, with 10 bases in the middle. The CDR3 is 14 amino acids. In the original processing: Amplification of reference gene primers was used by the study to estimate nucleated cell counts. Using immunoSEQ multiplex PCR, the repertoire was profiled, and TCRdb retains in-frame clones only, with some absent. V and J calls plus clone size are reproduced from that table; the DNA served to infer D and trimming. The sample consists of about 61,000 clones, almost 90% of them appearing once. This sample is part of a study of blood T cell repertoires in COVID-19. About the research overall: COVID-19 samples from acute and convalescent phases originated in the United States, Italy and Spain. In each case, the material was cDNA or gDNA derived from T cells, B-cell-depleted T cells, or PBMCs.

J is TRBJ1-4 and V is TRBV9; tentatively, D is TRBD1 (6 bases). Sequenced: peripheral blood. The sequence came from a woman aged 50 to 60 with active or convalescent COVID-19. The CDR3 nucleotides are TGTGCCAGCAGCGTCAGGGGAGGGAATGAAAAACTGTTTTTT. Protein sequence: CASSVRGGNEKLFF.